This T cell receptor (beta chain) comes out of a study of cytomegalovirus exposure and HLA in healthy donors. Study in general: An earlier analysis identified 120 million or so unique TCR beta sequences in about 190 million T cells. Broader study findings: A reported reduction in N-insertions relative to the approximately 670-donor mean was seen in an Asian-associated ancestry cluster in a later analysis. Some V segments, TRBV6-2 and TRBV6-3 among them, were indistinguishable and were therefore excluded. There were 164 TCR beta chains listed as cytomegalovirus-associated.

In the case of this clone: Its antigen is currently unknown.

The PCR had 60 Vbeta and 13 Jbeta primers. The method was immunoSEQ multiplex PCR; TCRdb's version includes in-frame clones alone and lacks a portion of them. This table holds roughly 97,000 clones, approximately 79% found once. From germline, CDR1 is ENHRY and CDR2 SYGVKD. This CDR3 comprises 16 residues. V lost 5 bases, J lost 1 base, and 17 bases lay in between. J is TRBJ1-1 and V is TRBV10-3; D is unclear. The clonotype was recovered from a man aged 60 to 69 in good health and CMV-seropositive. The sample consisted of PBMCs. CDR3 nucleotides: TGTGCCATCAGTCCGGCCTCCCGACGGAGGAACACTGAAGCTTTCTTT. Its translation is CAISPASRRRNTEAFF.